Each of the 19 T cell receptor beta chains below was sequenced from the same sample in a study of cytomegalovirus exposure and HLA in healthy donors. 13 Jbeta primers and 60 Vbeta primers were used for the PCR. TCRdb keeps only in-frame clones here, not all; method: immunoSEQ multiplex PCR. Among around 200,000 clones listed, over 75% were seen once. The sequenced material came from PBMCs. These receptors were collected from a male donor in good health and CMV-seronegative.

The CDR3 DNA is TGTGCCAGCAGACCGCAGGGTCTTAGCAATCAGCCCCAGCATTTT. Protein sequence: CASRPQGLSNQPQHF. The chain links TRBV6-1 to TRBJ1-5, with D perhaps matching TRBD1 (5 bases). The ends were cut back, 6 bases at V and 0 bases at J, with 12 bases in the middle. The CDR3 runs to 15 residues. Germline V gene data show CDR1 as MNHNS and CDR2 as SASEGT.

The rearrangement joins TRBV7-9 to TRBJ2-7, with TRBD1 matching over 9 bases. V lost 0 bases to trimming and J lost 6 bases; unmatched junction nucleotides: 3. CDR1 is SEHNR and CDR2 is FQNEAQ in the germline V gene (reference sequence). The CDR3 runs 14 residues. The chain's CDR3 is CASSLAGTGLEQYF. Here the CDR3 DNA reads TGTGCCAGCAGCTTAGCGGGGACAGGGCTCGAGCAGTACTTC.

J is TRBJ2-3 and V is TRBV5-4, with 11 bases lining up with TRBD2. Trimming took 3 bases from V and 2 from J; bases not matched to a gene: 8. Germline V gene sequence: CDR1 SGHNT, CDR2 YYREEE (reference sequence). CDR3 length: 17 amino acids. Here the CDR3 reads CASSSPTSGANTDTQYF. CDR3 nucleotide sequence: TGTGCCAGCAGCTCACCGACTAGCGGGGCGAACACAGATACGCAGTATTTT.

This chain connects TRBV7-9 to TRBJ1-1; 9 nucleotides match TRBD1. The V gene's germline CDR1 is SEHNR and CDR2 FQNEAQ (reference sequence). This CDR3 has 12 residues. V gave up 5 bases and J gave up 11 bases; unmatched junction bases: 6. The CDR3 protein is CASSDRGSGAFF. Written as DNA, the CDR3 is TGTGCCAGCAGCGACAGGGGGAGTGGGGCTTTCTTT. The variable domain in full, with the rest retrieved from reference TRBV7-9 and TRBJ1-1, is DTGVSQNPRHKITKRGQNVTFRCDPISEHNRLYWYRQTLGQGPEFLTYFQNEAQLEKSRLLSDRFSAERPKGSFSTLEIQRTEQGDSAMYLCASSDRGSGAFFGQGTRLTVV.

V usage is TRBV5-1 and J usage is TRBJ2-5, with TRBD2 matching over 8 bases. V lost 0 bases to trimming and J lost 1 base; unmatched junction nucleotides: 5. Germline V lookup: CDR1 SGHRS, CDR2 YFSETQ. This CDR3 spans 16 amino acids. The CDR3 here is CASSLVAGGFQETQYF. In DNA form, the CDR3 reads TGCGCCAGCAGCTTGGTCGCGGGAGGCTTCCAAGAGACCCAGTACTTC.

In nucleotides, the CDR3 is TGTGCCAGCAGCTGGCGACAGGGGAGGGAAAAACTGTTTTTT. Its translation is CASSWRQGREKLFF. V is TRBV7-2 and J is TRBJ1-4, with 8 bases matching TRBD1. The germline V gene encodes CDR1 SGHTA and CDR2 FQGNSA. The trim removed 4 bases at V and 8 bases at J, leaving 6 bases unmatched. This CDR3 is built from 14 residues.

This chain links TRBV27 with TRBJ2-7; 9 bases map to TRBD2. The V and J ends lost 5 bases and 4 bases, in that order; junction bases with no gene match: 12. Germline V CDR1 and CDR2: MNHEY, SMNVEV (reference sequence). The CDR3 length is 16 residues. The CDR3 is CASSSQGTAGGYEQYF. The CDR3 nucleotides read TGTGCCAGCAGTAGCCAAGGGACAGCGGGGGGATACGAGCAGTACTTC.

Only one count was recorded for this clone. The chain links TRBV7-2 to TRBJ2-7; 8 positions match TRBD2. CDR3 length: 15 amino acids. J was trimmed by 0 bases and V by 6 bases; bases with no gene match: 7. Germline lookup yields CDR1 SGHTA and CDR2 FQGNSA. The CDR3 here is CASSTGGGFSYEQYF. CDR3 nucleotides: TGTGCCAGCAGTACGGGCGGGGGGTTCTCCTACGAGCAGTACTTC.

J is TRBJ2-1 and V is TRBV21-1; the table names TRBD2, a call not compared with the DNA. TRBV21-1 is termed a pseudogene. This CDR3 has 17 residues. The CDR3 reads CASSKGPRTGIYNEQFF. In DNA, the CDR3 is TGTGCCAGCAGCAAAGGGCCCCGGACGGGAATTTACAATGAGCAGTTCTTC.

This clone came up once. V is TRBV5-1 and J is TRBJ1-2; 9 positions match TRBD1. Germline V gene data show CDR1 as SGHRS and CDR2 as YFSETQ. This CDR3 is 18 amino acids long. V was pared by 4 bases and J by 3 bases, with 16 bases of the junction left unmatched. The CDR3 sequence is CASSPTLQGAPTDYGYTF. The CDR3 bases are TGCGCCAGCAGCCCGACCCTACAGGGGGCCCCTACGGACTATGGCTACACCTTC.

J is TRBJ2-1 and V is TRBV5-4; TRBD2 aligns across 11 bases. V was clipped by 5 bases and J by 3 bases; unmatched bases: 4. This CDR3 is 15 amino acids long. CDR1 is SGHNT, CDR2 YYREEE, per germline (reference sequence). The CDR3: CASRSSGGYYNEQFF. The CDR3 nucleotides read TGTGCCAGCAGGTCTAGCGGGGGGTACTACAATGAGCAGTTCTTC.

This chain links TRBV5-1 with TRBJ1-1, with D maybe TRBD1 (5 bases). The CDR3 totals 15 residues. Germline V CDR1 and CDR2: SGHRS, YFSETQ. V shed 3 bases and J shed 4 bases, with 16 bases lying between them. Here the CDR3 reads CASSSAVRGGTEAFF. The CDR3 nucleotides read TGCGCCAGCAGCTCGGCCGTTCGGGGGGGCACTGAAGCTTTCTTT.

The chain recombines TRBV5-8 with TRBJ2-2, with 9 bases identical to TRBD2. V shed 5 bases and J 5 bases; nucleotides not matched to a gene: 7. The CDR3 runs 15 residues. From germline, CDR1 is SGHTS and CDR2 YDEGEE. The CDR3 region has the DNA TGTGCCAGCAGAGCGGGAGGCCCGAGAACCGGGGAGCTGTTTTTT. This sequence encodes CASRAGGPRTGELFF. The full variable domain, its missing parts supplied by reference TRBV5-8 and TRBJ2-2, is EAGVTQSPTHLIKTRGQQATLRCSPISGHTSVYWYQQALGLGLQFLLWYDEGEERNRGNFPPRFSGRQFPNYSSELNVNALELEDSALYLCASRAGGPRTGELFFGEGSRLTVL.

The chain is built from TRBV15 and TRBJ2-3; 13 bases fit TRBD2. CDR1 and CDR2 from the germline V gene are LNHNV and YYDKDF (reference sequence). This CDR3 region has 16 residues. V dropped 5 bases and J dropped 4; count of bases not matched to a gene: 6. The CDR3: CATSPRTSGRADTQYF. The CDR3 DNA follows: TGTGCCACCAGCCCACGGACTAGCGGGAGAGCAGATACGCAGTATTTT.

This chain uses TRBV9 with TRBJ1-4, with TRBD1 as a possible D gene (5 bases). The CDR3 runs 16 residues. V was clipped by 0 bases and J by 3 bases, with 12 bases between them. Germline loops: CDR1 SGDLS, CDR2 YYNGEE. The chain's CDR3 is CASSVGQGQANEKLFF. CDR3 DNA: TGTGCCAGCAGCGTAGGCCAGGGCCAGGCTAATGAAAAACTGTTTTTT.

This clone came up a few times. The CDR3 here is CASSRIARAEAFF. For the CDR3, the DNA is TGTGCCAGCAGCCGGATAGCCAGGGCTGAAGCTTTCTTT. The chain is built from TRBV14 and TRBJ1-1; D may be TRBD1 (5 bases). The CDR3 consists of 13 residues. Trimming removed 4 bases at V and 6 bases at J, with 12 bases between. Germline V gives CDR1 SGHDN, CDR2 FVKESK.

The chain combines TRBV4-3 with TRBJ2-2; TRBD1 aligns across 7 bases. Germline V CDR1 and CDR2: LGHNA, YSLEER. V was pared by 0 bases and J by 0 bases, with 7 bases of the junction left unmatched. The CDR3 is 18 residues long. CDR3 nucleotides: TGCGCCAGCAGCCAAGATCCTACAGGGACAGCGAACACCGGGGAGCTGTTTTTT. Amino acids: CASSQDPTGTANTGELFF.

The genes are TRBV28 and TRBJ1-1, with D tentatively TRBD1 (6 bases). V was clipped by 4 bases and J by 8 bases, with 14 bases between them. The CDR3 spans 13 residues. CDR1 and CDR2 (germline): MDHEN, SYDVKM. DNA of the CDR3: TGTGCCAGCAGTTCCCAGGGGCTTAGGGAAGCTTTCTTT. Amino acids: CASSSQGLREAFF.

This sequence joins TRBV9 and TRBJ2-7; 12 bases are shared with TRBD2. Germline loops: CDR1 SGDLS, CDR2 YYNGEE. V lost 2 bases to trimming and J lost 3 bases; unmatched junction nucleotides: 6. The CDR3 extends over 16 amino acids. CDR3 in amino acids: CASSVAGLAGIYEQYF. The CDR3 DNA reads TGTGCCAGCAGCGTTGCCGGACTAGCGGGAATCTACGAGCAGTACTTC.